This is a list of T cell receptor beta chains from one sample in a study of identical twins. Each CDR3 protein is one row after TCRdb ran MiXCR on the 5' RACE reads. The repertoire includes approximately 620,000 distinct CDR3 sequences, under 9% of them detected once, and 0.8% to 1% sits in the top ten. This sample was also put to use in a study of yellow fever vaccine responses in identical twins.

The sample taken for sequencing was PBMCs. The receptors were gathered from a woman younger than 30 in good health. The CDR3 runs from the conserved cysteine through the conserved F or W. The order of the fields is V gene, clone size, D gene, J gene, CDR3 protein, CDR3 DNA. The D gene is left open where the match is weak. Expanded clones are given a class, and other clones once, few, many or no size at all.

V gene: TRBV6-1
clone size: many
D gene: .
J gene: TRBJ2-7
CDR3 protein: CATYDGVVSEQYF
CDR3 DNA: TGTGCCACTTACGACGGGGTCGTGAGCGAGCAGTACTTC

V gene: TRBV7-6
clone size: many
D gene: .
J gene: TRBJ2-3
CDR3 protein: CASSSRTLGDTQYF
CDR3 DNA: TGTGCCAGCAGCTCCCGGACCCTTGGGGATACGCAGTATTTT

V gene: TRBV10-3
clone size: .
D gene: .
J gene: TRBJ2-2
CDR3 protein: CAISESGKGDTGELFF
CDR3 DNA: TGTGCCATCAGTGAGTCGGGAAAGGGGGACACCGGGGAGCTGTTTTTT

V gene: TRBV20-1
clone size: .
D gene: TRBD2
J gene: TRBJ2-1
CDR3 protein: CSATVAGVAYNEQFF
CDR3 DNA: TGCAGTGCAACGGTAGCGGGGGTAGCCTACAATGAGCAGTTCTTC

V gene: TRBV7-3
clone size: .
D gene: .
J gene: TRBJ2-5
CDR3 protein: CASSLTGGGRETQYF
CDR3 DNA: TGTGCCAGCAGCCTAACGGGTGGGGGACGAGAGACCCAGTACTTC

V gene: TRBV20-1
clone size: many
D gene: .
J gene: TRBJ1-1
CDR3 protein: CSAREALNTEAFF
CDR3 DNA: TGCAGTGCTAGAGAGGCTTTGAACACTGAAGCTTTCTTT

V gene: TRBV24-1
clone size: many
D gene: .
J gene: TRBJ2-1
CDR3 protein: CATSGWSDSYNEQFF
CDR3 DNA: TGTGCCACCAGTGGATGGTCAGACTCCTACAATGAGCAGTTCTTC

V gene: TRBV28
clone size: .
D gene: TRBD1
J gene: TRBJ1-2
CDR3 protein: CASSSWTGRLSYTF
CDR3 DNA: TGTGCCAGCAGTTCCTGGACAGGACGGCTTAGCTACACCTTC

V gene: TRBV12-3/TRBV12-4
clone size: few
D gene: TRBD2
J gene: TRBJ2-2
CDR3 protein: CASGQRGGLPGELFF
CDR3 DNA: TGTGCCAGCGGACAGCGGGGGGGCCTTCCCGGGGAGCTGTTTTTT

V gene: TRBV30
clone size: few
D gene: .
J gene: TRBJ1-2
CDR3 protein: CAWSVRRRGLDGYTF
CDR3 DNA: TGTGCCTGGAGTGTACGACGAAGGGGGTTGGATGGCTACACCTTC

V gene: TRBV11-1
clone size: .
D gene: .
J gene: TRBJ2-7
CDR3 protein: CASSLATGAITGRHYEQYF
CDR3 DNA: TGTGCCAGCAGCTTAGCGACAGGCGCCATCACCGGGCGACACTACGAGCAGTACTTC

V gene: TRBV29-1
clone size: many
D gene: .
J gene: TRBJ2-7
CDR3 protein: CSGDGVTYEQYF
CDR3 DNA: TGCAGCGGAGACGGAGTGACCTACGAGCAGTACTTC

V gene: TRBV24-1
clone size: .
D gene: TRBD1
J gene: TRBJ1-2
CDR3 protein: CATSGRNRDRGGFGYTF
CDR3 DNA: TGTGCCACCAGTGGCCGTAACAGGGACAGGGGAGGATTTGGCTACACCTTC

V gene: TRBV5-8
clone size: many
D gene: .
J gene: TRBJ2-1
CDR3 protein: CASSWGGEQFF
CDR3 DNA: TGTGCCAGCAGCTGGGGCGGTGAGCAGTTCTTC

V gene: TRBV5-1
clone size: few
D gene: .
J gene: TRBJ2-1
CDR3 protein: CASRLQTSEQFF
CDR3 DNA: TGCGCCAGCAGGCTTCAAACCTCTGAGCAGTTCTTC

V gene: TRBV20-1
clone size: few
D gene: TRBD1
J gene: TRBJ2-1
CDR3 protein: CSAPPGQGRVNEQFF
CDR3 DNA: TGCAGTGCTCCACCGGGACAGGGTAGAGTAAATGAGCAGTTCTTC

V gene: TRBV29-1
clone size: .
D gene: .
J gene: TRBJ1-2
CDR3 protein: CSVEDLSRERGYTF
CDR3 DNA: TGCAGCGTTGAAGATCTCTCAAGGGAAAGGGGCTACACCTTC

V gene: TRBV7-9
clone size: few
D gene: .
J gene: TRBJ2-1
CDR3 protein: CASSPPDPANEQFF
CDR3 DNA: TGTGCCAGCAGCCCCCCGGACCCCGCCAATGAGCAGTTCTTC

V gene: TRBV11-2
clone size: .
D gene: .
J gene: TRBJ2-7
CDR3 protein: CASSLEGAISYEQYF
CDR3 DNA: TGTGCCAGCAGCTTAGAGGGGGCGATTTCCTACGAGCAGTACTTC

V gene: TRBV4-3
clone size: .
D gene: TRBD1
J gene: TRBJ2-1
CDR3 protein: CASSRGGQGGSYNEQFF
CDR3 DNA: TGCGCCAGCAGCCGGGGTGGACAGGGGGGCTCCTACAATGAGCAGTTCTTC

V gene: TRBV6-1
clone size: .
D gene: TRBD1
J gene: TRBJ2-3
CDR3 protein: CASRPPLGQLITDTQYF
CDR3 DNA: TGTGCCAGCAGACCTCCCCTGGGACAGCTTATCACAGATACGCAGTATTTT

V gene: TRBV27
clone size: few
D gene: TRBD2
J gene: TRBJ2-3
CDR3 protein: CASIPPGLEFPDTQYF
CDR3 DNA: TGTGCCAGCATTCCACCGGGACTAGAGTTTCCAGATACGCAGTATTTT

V gene: TRBV27
clone size: few
D gene: .
J gene: TRBJ2-7
CDR3 protein: CASGSILYEQYF
CDR3 DNA: TGTGCCAGCGGATCAATCCTATACGAGCAGTACTTC

V gene: TRBV7-9
clone size: many
D gene: .
J gene: TRBJ2-7
CDR3 protein: CASSPSSYEQYF
CDR3 DNA: TGTGCCAGCAGCCCCAGCTCCTACGAGCAGTACTTC

V gene: TRBV28
clone size: few
D gene: .
J gene: TRBJ2-1
CDR3 protein: CASREGVEQFF
CDR3 DNA: TGTGCCAGCAGAGAGGGGGTTGAGCAGTTCTTC

V gene: TRBV7-2
clone size: few
D gene: .
J gene: TRBJ2-7
CDR3 protein: CASTKGPSYEQYF
CDR3 DNA: TGTGCCAGCACCAAGGGCCCCTCCTACGAGCAGTACTTC

V gene: TRBV3-1
clone size: many
D gene: TRBD1
J gene: TRBJ2-7
CDR3 protein: CASSQETGERYEQYF
CDR3 DNA: TGTGCCAGCAGCCAAGAGACAGGGGAAAGGTACGAGCAGTACTTC

V gene: TRBV21-1
clone size: .
D gene: .
J gene: TRBJ1-3
CDR3 protein: CASSALQDSGNTIYF
CDR3 DNA: TGTGCCAGCAGCGCCCTCCAGGACTCTGGAAACACCATATATTTT

V gene: TRBV9
clone size: .
D gene: TRBD1
J gene: TRBJ1-1
CDR3 protein: CASSGRTGWEDEAFF
CDR3 DNA: TGTGCCAGCAGCGGGAGGACAGGGTGGGAGGATGAAGCTTTCTTT

V gene: TRBV6-2/TRBV6-3
clone size: many
D gene: .
J gene: TRBJ2-3
CDR3 protein: CAGSAGVGSDTQYF
CDR3 DNA: TGTGCCGGAAGTGCTGGAGTGGGGTCGGATACGCAGTATTTT

V gene: TRBV20-1
clone size: few
D gene: .
J gene: TRBJ2-7
CDR3 protein: CSAQRHSSYEQYF
CDR3 DNA: TGCAGTGCCCAACGGCACTCATCCTACGAGCAGTACTTC

V gene: TRBV20-1
clone size: .
D gene: TRBD1
J gene: TRBJ1-1
CDR3 protein: CSARRDRGLDTEAFF
CDR3 DNA: TGCAGTGCTAGAAGGGACAGGGGGCTGGACACTGAAGCTTTCTTT

V gene: TRBV5-5
clone size: few
D gene: TRBD1
J gene: TRBJ1-2
CDR3 protein: CASSATGSLYGYTF
CDR3 DNA: TGTGCCAGCAGCGCGACAGGGAGCCTCTATGGCTACACCTTC

V gene: TRBV7-9
clone size: many
D gene: .
J gene: TRBJ2-5
CDR3 protein: CASSPSLEETQYF
CDR3 DNA: TGTGCCAGCAGTCCCTCTTTAGAAGAGACCCAGTACTTC

V gene: TRBV12-3/TRBV12-4
clone size: many
D gene: .
J gene: TRBJ2-1
CDR3 protein: CASSFPGAETYNEQFF
CDR3 DNA: TGTGCCAGCAGTTTTCCAGGGGCCGAAACCTACAATGAGCAGTTCTTC

V gene: TRBV29-1
clone size: .
D gene: .
J gene: TRBJ2-2
CDR3 protein: CSVSLLSYTGELFF
CDR3 DNA: TGCAGCGTCTCCCTCCTAAGCTACACCGGGGAGCTGTTTTTT

V gene: TRBV4-1
clone size: .
D gene: TRBD1
J gene: TRBJ2-3
CDR3 protein: CASSQKQGVGTDTQYF
CDR3 DNA: TGCGCCAGCAGCCAAAAACAGGGGGTCGGCACAGATACGCAGTATTTT